Below, 3 T cell receptor beta chains from the same sample are listed, as sequenced in a study of cytomegalovirus exposure and HLA in healthy donors (dated 2017 in TCRdb). The receptor library was made with the immunoSEQ multiplex PCR assay. The multiplex PCR relied on a mix of 60 forward primers for TCR Vbeta segments and 13 reverse primers for TCR Jbeta segments. The source is immuneACCESS, and TCRdb retained only in-frame sequences with V and J called. Part of the clones is not carried over; for the studies checked, unresolved V genes explain less than half of this, and the remainder is unexplained. The sample table contains some 90,000 clones; only one count was recorded for 77% of them. Together, the top ten hold approximately 2% of the sample. Specimen: PBMCs. Every receptor here comes from a boy under 18 in good health and CMV-seronegative.

This clone was recorded a few times. The gene calls are TRBV28 and TRBJ2-2; D is possibly TRBD1 (6 bases). The CDR3 is made up of 14 amino acids. The V gene's germline CDR1 is MDHEN and CDR2 SYDVKM. Trimming removed 4 bases at V and 11 bases at J, with 17 bases between. As DNA, the CDR3 is TGTGCCAGCAGTTCAACCCACCCCAGGGGCGAGCTGTTTTTT. It yields the protein CASSSTHPRGELFF.

This clone was counted only a few times. The V call is TRBV25-1, the J call TRBJ2-2; a possible D gene is TRBD1 (5 bases). This CDR3 comprises 14 residues. Trimming cost V 3 bases and J 2 bases, with 7 bases left between them. Germline V gives CDR1 MGHDK, CDR2 SYGVNS. CDR3 sequence reads: CASSDRVNTGELFF. CDR3 sequence (DNA): TGTGCCAGCAGTGACAGGGTTAACACCGGGGAGCTGTTTTTT.

The chain links TRBV5-8 to TRBJ2-7; the match to TRBD1 covers 7 bases. CDR3 size: 12 residues. V shed 9 bases and J 2 bases; nucleotides not matched to a gene: 5. Germline lookup yields CDR1 SGHTS and CDR2 YDEGEE. The CDR3 coding sequence is TGTGCCACCGGGGACAGTACCTACGAGCAGTACTTC. Translated: CATGDSTYEQYF.